One sample yielded the 15 T cell receptor beta chains listed below, sequenced in a study of regulatory and conventional T cells in RAG deficiency. Clones were read by immunoSEQ multiplex PCR, and TCRdb kept only the in-frame ones, dropping some. The sample consists of around 30,000 clones, 85% to 90% of them appearing once. The sample also formed part of further work on regulatory T cells. As reported in that work: The primer mix had 52 TRBV and 13 TRBJ primers.

Sequenced input: CD8+ T cells sorted from blood. All receptors derive from a human donor in good health.

Concerning this clone itself: The junction and the germline gene differ at one end; a read error may be behind it. The gene calls are TRBV7-8 and TRBJ1-6; D possibly corresponds to TRBD1 (5 bases). The CDR3 is made up of 14 amino acids. Germline CDR1 reads SGHVS; CDR2 reads FQNEAQ. The CDR3 DNA is TGTGCCAGCAGTTTAGACAGATATAATTCACCCCTCCACTTT. This codes for CASSLDRYNSPLHF.

The J gene is TRBJ1-2, the V gene TRBV13; D not certain. Trimming shortened V by 1 base and J by 1 base, and 13 bases separated the two germline ends. From germline, CDR1 is PRHDT and CDR2 FYEKMQ (reference sequence). The CDR3 length is 16 residues. CDR3 amino acids: CASSLALERINYGYTF. The CDR3 bases are TGTGCCAGCAGCTTAGCCCTAGAGAGGATTAACTATGGCTACACCTTC.

This chain's CDR3 is CASSQGQTFSNQPQHF. The CDR3 coding sequence is TGTGCCAGCAGCCAAGGACAGACATTTAGCAATCAGCCCCAGCATTTT. The chain employs TRBV14 and TRBJ1-5, with a weak D call TRBD1 (5 bases). Per germline, CDR1 SGHDN and CDR2 FVKESK. This CDR3 is built from 16 residues. The V and J ends lost 1 base and 0 bases respectively, with 10 bases between them.

The rearrangement links TRBV9 to TRBJ2-7; a weak D match, TRBD2 (5 bases). There are 15 residues in the CDR3. Germline V gene data show CDR1 as SGDLS and CDR2 as YYNGEE. Trimming shortened V by 0 bases and J by 0 bases, and 10 bases separated the two germline ends. CDR3 residues: CASSVEGDFSYEQYF. The CDR3 coding sequence is TGTGCCAGCAGCGTAGAGGGAGATTTCTCCTACGAGCAGTACTTC.

The V and J genes are TRBV27 and TRBJ2-1; the match to TRBD2 covers 16 bases. From germline, CDR1 is MNHEY and CDR2 SMNVEV (reference sequence). V shed 2 bases and J 1 base; nucleotides not matched to a gene: 8. The CDR3 extends over 20 amino acids. The CDR3 reads CASSLTPGLAGGTSYNEQFF. CDR3 sequence (DNA): TGTGCCAGCAGTTTAACCCCGGGACTAGCGGGAGGGACTTCCTACAATGAGCAGTTCTTC.

The chain combines TRBV19 with TRBJ2-1; no firm D call. This CDR3 region has 15 residues. V was pared by 1 base and J by 0 bases, with 7 bases between. Germline V gene data show CDR1 as LNHDA and CDR2 as SQIVND (reference sequence). The CDR3 loop is CASSIVLASYNEQFF. The CDR3 DNA reads TGTGCCAGTAGTATAGTACTGGCCTCCTACAATGAGCAGTTCTTC.

This chain joins TRBV12-5 and TRBJ2-1, with 9 positions matching TRBD1. J was trimmed by 8 bases and V by 0 bases; bases with no gene match: 5. The CDR3 is 15 residues long. Germline values: CDR1 LGHNT, CDR2 FRNRAP. CDR3 in amino acids: CASGLVGQGRYEQFF. CDR3 bases: TGTGCTAGTGGTTTGGTAGGACAGGGGCGATATGAGCAGTTCTTC.

The chain links TRBV4-1 to TRBJ2-1; D is possibly TRBD1 (6 bases). This CDR3 is built from 16 residues. The V gene lost 0 bases and the J gene lost 3 bases, with 12 bases spanning the gap. Per the germline V gene, CDR1 is MGHRA and CDR2 is YSYEKL. The CDR3 DNA reads TGCGCCAGCAGCCAAGAGGACAGTCACAGCTACAATGAGCAGTTCTTC. Translated, it gives CASSQEDSHSYNEQFF.

This rearrangement joins TRBV4-1 to TRBJ2-1; 7 bases are shared with TRBD2. Germline V gene sequence: CDR1 MGHRA, CDR2 YSYEKL. The CDR3 has 18 residues. The V segment lost 1 base and the J segment 3 bases; nucleotides outside the gene matches: 12. CDR3 in DNA: TGCGCCAGCAGCCAAGTTGTAGCGGGCTTCGTTGACTACAATGAGCAGTTCTTC. Protein sequence: CASSQVVAGFVDYNEQFF.

The chain joins TRBV30 to TRBJ2-1; 7 bases align to TRBD2. Germline CDR1 is GTSNPN and CDR2 is SVGIG (reference sequence). Trimming took 2 bases from V and 8 from J; bases not matched to a gene: 12. This CDR3 is 15 amino acids long. CDR3 bases: TGTGCCTGGAGTTTCTTCCGGGACTACGGCGATGAGCAGTTCTTC. This gives the protein CAWSFFRDYGDEQFF.

The genes are TRBV5-8 and TRBJ2-7; 9 bases line up with TRBD1. Germline trimming cut 5 bases from V and 7 bases from J; bases unmatched to any gene: 10. Germline V gives CDR1 SGHTS, CDR2 YDEGEE. This CDR3 contains 14 residues. The CDR3 reads CASRNTGTGREQYF. The CDR3 bases are TGTGCCAGCAGAAACACCGGGACAGGGCGGGAGCAGTACTTC.

The CDR3 DNA follows: TGTGCCAGTAGTATCGGCAGGGGGCCCTCTTATGGCTACACCTTC. This translates into CASSIGRGPSYGYTF. The V and J genes are TRBV19 and TRBJ1-2; TRBD1 agrees at 8 bases. Trimming at V came to 3 bases and at J to 5 bases, leaving 8 bases not matched to a gene. The CDR3 sequence is 15 residues long. Germline V lookup: CDR1 LNHDA, CDR2 SQIVND (reference sequence).

This sequence joins TRBV19 and TRBJ1-2, with 8 bases that match TRBD1. The CDR3 has 15 amino acids. Germline CDR1 is LNHDA and CDR2 is SQIVND (reference sequence). Trimming cost V 7 bases and J 5 bases; bases outside gene matches: 12. The CDR3 sequence is CASTTPWTGFYGYTF. CDR3 DNA: TGTGCCAGTACCACCCCTTGGACAGGGTTTTATGGCTACACCTTC.

Note on this clone: Other DNA sequences from this sample encode an identical CDR3 as well. The rearrangement uses TRBV7-8 and TRBJ1-1, with unresolved D. V was pared by 5 bases and J by 3 bases, with 10 bases between. The CDR3 length is 13 residues. Germline CDR1 and CDR2: SGHVS and FQNEAQ. CDR3 loop: CASSAQMDTEAFF. The CDR3 DNA sequence: TGTGCCAGCAGCGCCCAAATGGACACTGAAGCTTTCTTT.

This chain links TRBV4-2 with TRBJ1-3; 10 bases are a match to TRBD1. V lost 0 bases, J lost 0 bases, and 11 bases stayed unmatched. Germline V gene sequence: CDR1 LGHNA, CDR2 YNFKEQ. This CDR3 is 20 amino acids long. The CDR3 DNA sequence: TGTGCCAGCAGCCAAGACTCCGGGACAGGGGTATCGAGCTCTGGAAACACCATATATTTT. Translating it yields CASSQDSGTGVSSSGNTIYF.